A selection of T cell receptor beta chains follows, all from one sample in a study of regulatory T cells in long-lasting Graves disease. Each CDR3 protein gets one entry after TCRdb re-called the multiplex PCR reads with MiXCR. The sample consists of fewer than 550,000 distinct CDR3 sequences, 16% of them appearing once. This sample was also put to use in a study of T cells in Graves' hyperthyroidism and ophthalmopathy.

This material consisted of peripheral blood mononuclear cells (PBMCs), taken at new diagnosis, from a patient treated with antithyroid drugs. The receptors here all came from a woman younger than 30 with Graves disease. Both conserved end residues are part of each CDR3. Clone size, where shown, is once, few, many, or a class for clones that have expanded.

v_call,clone_size,j_call,cdr3_aa
TRBV5-1,many,TRBJ2-1,CASSLGLAGGPRNEQFF
TRBV6-6,-,TRBJ1-4,CASSYSGTVNEKLFF
TRBV6-1,many,TRBJ2-7,CASSNTGLGISYEQYF
TRBV6-1,few,TRBJ1-5,CASSTGDRGMGNQPQHF
TRBV7-9,many,TRBJ1-1,CASSLTGMNTEAFF
TRBV7-2,-,TRBJ2-2,CASSLVVGLGTGELFF
TRBV4-1,few,TRBJ2-3,CASSPITGVTDTQYF
TRBV3-1,many,TRBJ2-7,CASSQRGPTSPKQYF
TRBV27,many,TRBJ1-5,CASNEPQSNQPQHF
TRBV6-2/TRBV6-3,-,TRBJ2-2,CASSSVIGGELFF
TRBV30,few,TRBJ1-4,CAWSKPVGFEKLFF
TRBV6-2/TRBV6-3,many,TRBJ2-3,CASSYSSGGYTQYF
TRBV7-6,few,TRBJ2-2,CASSPVPRELFF
TRBV2,many,TRBJ1-2,CASSEALFGYTF
TRBV7-2,many,TRBJ1-4,CASSAGQGGKLFF
TRBV11-2,many,TRBJ2-1,CASSFPWAGLQFF
TRBV7-9,many,TRBJ1-1,CASSWAGEENTEAFF
TRBV28,few,TRBJ2-7,CATLGGAHEQYF
TRBV28,-,TRBJ2-1,CASSLGWGSSYNEQFF
TRBV5-6,-,TRBJ2-7,CASSLRQLSYEQYF
TRBV29-1,many,TRBJ2-5,CSVRTGGVHRETQYF
TRBV2,many,TRBJ2-1,CASTSPRETGEQFF
TRBV5-4,-,TRBJ2-3,CASSLWGSGRAPDTQYF
TRBV6-1,-,TRBJ2-7,CASSDQDPIQSEQYF
TRBV5-1,-,TRBJ1-5,CASSVGPGGDQPQHF
TRBV27,few,TRBJ1-2,CASSSWDGEVYTF
TRBV7-9,many,TRBJ2-5,CASSSLTSGRYYQETQYF
TRBV3-1,many,TRBJ2-7,CASSHEGRNEQYF
TRBV3-1,few,TRBJ1-6,CASSQEVGRGVSPLHF
TRBV7-8,many,TRBJ1-1,CASSTDRDTEAFF
TRBV30,few,TRBJ2-7,CAWGEGWGYEQYF
TRBV5-8,many,TRBJ2-5,CASSLVAGETQYF
TRBV6-1,-,TRBJ2-2,CASSESQAVGELFF
TRBV2,many,TRBJ1-2,CASSRDSNYGYTF
TRBV2,many,TRBJ1-2,CASSGDRARKNGYTF
TRBV27,few,TRBJ2-1,CASSTSGRAGYEQFF
TRBV6-1,many,TRBJ2-3,CASSEQPGSADTQYF
TRBV20-1,few,TRBJ2-2,CSARRTRSAGELFF
TRBV6-5,-,TRBJ2-7,CASSYRSGTSSAQYF
TRBV25-1,-,TRBJ1-2,CASSETDYGYTF
TRBV5-1,many,TRBJ2-3,CASSPEAGDTQYF
TRBV18,few,TRBJ1-1,CASSPPKTGVGHTEAFF
TRBV5-1,many,TRBJ1-1,CASSLETENTEAFF